In this sample, the clone carrying this TCR beta chain turned up many times. The target antigen is unknown. With 5 bases clipped from V and 1 base from J, the junction kept 14 bases outside the gene matches. This CDR3 is built from 19 residues. Germline CDR1 SGHAT, CDR2 FQNNGV. These data originate in a study of T-cell reconstitution after alpha-beta-depleted transplantation in children. Study-wide findings and caveats: For some patients, TCRbeta diversity was high at day 60 because of recipient T cells and thymic progenitors that survived. Several hundred expanded graft clones reportedly were the source of alpha-beta T cells about two months after transplant. It was newly produced T cells that mostly accounted for T-cell counts and diversity one year after transplant.

TCRbeta library construction was performed incorporating unique molecular identifiers. TCRdb reprocessed the PCR reads via MiXCR and lists one record per CDR3 protein. The sample includes 150,000 to 200,000 distinct CDR3 sequences, 11% of them seen just once. The chain joins TRBV11-2 to TRBJ2-5; 12 positions agree with TRBD2. Sequences were derived from PBMCs, sampled before TCRalphabeta/CD19-depleted stem cell transplant. The receptor's source is a boy between 2 and 10 years old with acute myeloid leukemia, due to receive a stem cell transplant. The CDR3 sequence: CASSPYLLAGGQTQETQYF. In nucleotides, the CDR3 is TGTGCCAGCAGCCCGTACTTACTAGCGGGGGGCCAAACCCAAGAGACCCAGTACTTC.